Here is one T cell receptor beta chain with its context. The data were taken from a study of blood T cell repertoires in COVID-19. On the study more broadly: Researchers got acute and convalescent COVID-19 samples from the United States, Italy and Spain. T cells, B-cell-depleted T cells, or PBMCs supplied cDNA or gDNA.

Germline V gene data show CDR1 as MNHEY and CDR2 as SMNVEV (reference sequence). The CDR3 sequence is 15 residues long. V lost 5 bases and J 0 bases, leaving 11 bases between the germline ends. Study processing details: Scientists estimated how many nucleated cells there were by amplifying reference gene primers. Sequencing used immunoSEQ multiplex PCR; TCRdb keeps in-frame clones, though not all of them. The V and J calls and the clone size are those of that table, but D and trimming were determined from the DNA. The sample yields 150,000 to 200,000 clones, about 86% seen once. The TCR sequence derives from a man in his fifties or sixties with active or convalescent COVID-19. This sequence joins TRBV27 and TRBJ1-3, with D unresolved. Material for sequencing was peripheral blood. CDR3 nucleotides: TGTGCCAGCAGTCCTTTCGGGTTCTCTGGAAACACCATATATTTT. Translated: CASSPFGFSGNTIYF.